The following is a T cell receptor beta chain sequence with its context. Its cognate antigen is unknown. The data derive from a study of shared clonotypes between healthy human individuals. Overall study results and limits: Non-shared clonotypes had lower generation probabilities than those shared by all four donors. Rarefaction analysis demonstrated incomplete sorted-subset sequencing notwithstanding large depth. Clonotype sharing across a few donors was observed for about 5.2% of naive CD4 clonotypes.

The V segment lost 5 bases and the J segment 5 bases; nucleotides outside the gene matches: 10. This CDR3 has 15 residues. The germline V gene has CDR1 SNHLY and CDR2 FYNNEI. A CD45RA+ naive subset and a CD45RA-negative memory subset were split from CD4+ cells. Assay used: immunoSEQ multiplex PCR; TCRdb lists only in-frame clones, some missing. The table records 850,000 to 1,200,000 clones, 65% to 75% of them present only once. Sequencing used memory CD4+ T cells sorted from blood. Subset: CD45RA-negative fraction. This chain links TRBV2 with TRBJ2-3; 7 bases agree with TRBD1. The receptor was isolated from a man aged 18 to 30 in good health. CDR3 in amino acids: CASSRDSASGDTQYF. CDR3 nucleotide sequence: TGTGCCAGCAGTCGGGACAGCGCCTCTGGAGATACGCAGTATTTT.